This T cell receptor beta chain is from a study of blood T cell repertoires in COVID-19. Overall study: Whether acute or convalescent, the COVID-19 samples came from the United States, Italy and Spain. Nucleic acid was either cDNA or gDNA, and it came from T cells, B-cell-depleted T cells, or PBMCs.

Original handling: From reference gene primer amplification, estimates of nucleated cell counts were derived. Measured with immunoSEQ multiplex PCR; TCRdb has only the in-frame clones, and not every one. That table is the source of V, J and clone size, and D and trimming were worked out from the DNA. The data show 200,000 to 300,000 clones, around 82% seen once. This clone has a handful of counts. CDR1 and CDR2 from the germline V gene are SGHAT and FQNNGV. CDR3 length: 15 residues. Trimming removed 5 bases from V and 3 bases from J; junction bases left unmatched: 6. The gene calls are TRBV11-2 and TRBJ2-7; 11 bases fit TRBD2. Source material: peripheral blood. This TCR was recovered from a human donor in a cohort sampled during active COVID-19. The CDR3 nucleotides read TGTGCCAGCAGCGCGACTAGCGGGAAAGACTACGAGCAGTACTTC. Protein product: CASSATSGKDYEQYF.